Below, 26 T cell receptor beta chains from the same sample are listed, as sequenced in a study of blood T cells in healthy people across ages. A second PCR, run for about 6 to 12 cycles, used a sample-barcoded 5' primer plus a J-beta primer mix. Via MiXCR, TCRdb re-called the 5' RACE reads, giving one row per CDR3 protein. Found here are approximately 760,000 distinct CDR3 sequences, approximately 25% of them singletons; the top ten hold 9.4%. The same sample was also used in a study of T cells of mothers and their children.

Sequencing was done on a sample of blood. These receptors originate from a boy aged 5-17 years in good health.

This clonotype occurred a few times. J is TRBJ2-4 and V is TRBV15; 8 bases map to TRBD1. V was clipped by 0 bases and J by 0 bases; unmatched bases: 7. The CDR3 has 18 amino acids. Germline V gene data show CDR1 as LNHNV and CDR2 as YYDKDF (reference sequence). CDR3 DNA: TGTGCCACCAGCAGAGACCCCTCAGGGGGCCAAGCCAAAAACATTCAGTACTTC. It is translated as CATSRDPSGGQAKNIQYF.

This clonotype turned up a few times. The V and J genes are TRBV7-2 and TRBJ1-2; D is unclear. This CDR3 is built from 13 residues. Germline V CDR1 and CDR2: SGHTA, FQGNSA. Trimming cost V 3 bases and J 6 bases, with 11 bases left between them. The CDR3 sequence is CASSFFERDGYTF. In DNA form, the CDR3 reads TGTGCCAGCAGCTTTTTCGAAAGGGATGGCTACACCTTC.

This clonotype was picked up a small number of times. This chain's CDR3 is CASSSGLAGASVGGETQYF. The CDR3 bases are TGCGCCAGCAGCTCCGGACTAGCGGGGGCAAGTGTTGGGGGAGAGACCCAGTACTTC. The chain combines TRBV5-1 with TRBJ2-5; 13 bases align to TRBD2. The germline V gene encodes CDR1 SGHRS and CDR2 YFSETQ. The CDR3 has 19 residues. J was trimmed by 4 bases and V by 3 bases; bases with no gene match: 15.

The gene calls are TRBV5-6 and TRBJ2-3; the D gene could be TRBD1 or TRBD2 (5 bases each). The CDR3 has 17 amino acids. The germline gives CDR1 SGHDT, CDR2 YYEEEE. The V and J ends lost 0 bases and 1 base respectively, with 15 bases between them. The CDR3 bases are TGTGCCAGCAGCTTGGGGGGGACCGCTTTGGGCACAGATACGCAGTATTTT. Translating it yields CASSLGGTALGTDTQYF. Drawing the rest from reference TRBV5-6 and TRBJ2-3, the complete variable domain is DAGVTQSPTHLIKTRGQQVTLRCSPKSGHDTVSWYQQALGQGPQFIFQYYEEEERQRGNFPDRFSGHQFPNYSSELNVNALLLGDSALYLCASSLGGTALGTDTQYFGPGTRLTVL.

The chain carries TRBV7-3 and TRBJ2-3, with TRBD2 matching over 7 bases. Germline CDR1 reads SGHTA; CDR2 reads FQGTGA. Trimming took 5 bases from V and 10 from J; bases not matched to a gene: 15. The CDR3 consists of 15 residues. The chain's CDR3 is CASSLGLAASDAQYF. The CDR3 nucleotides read TGTGCCAGCAGCCTGGGGCTAGCGGCTAGCGATGCGCAGTATTTT.

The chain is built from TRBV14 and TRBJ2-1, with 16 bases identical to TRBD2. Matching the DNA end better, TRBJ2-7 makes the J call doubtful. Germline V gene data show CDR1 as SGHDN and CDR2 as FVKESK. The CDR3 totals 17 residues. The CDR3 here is CASSQGLAGGPVREQYF. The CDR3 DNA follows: TGTGCCAGCAGCCAGGGACTAGCGGGAGGGCCTGTGAGAGAGCAGTACTTC.

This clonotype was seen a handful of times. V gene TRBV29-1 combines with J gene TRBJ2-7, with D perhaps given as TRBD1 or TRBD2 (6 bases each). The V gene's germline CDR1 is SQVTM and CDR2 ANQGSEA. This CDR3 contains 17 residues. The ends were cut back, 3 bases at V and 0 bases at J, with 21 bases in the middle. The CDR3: CSVEGATDAGNSYEQYF. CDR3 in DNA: TGCAGCGTTGAGGGGGCCACCGACGCGGGGAACTCCTACGAGCAGTACTTC.

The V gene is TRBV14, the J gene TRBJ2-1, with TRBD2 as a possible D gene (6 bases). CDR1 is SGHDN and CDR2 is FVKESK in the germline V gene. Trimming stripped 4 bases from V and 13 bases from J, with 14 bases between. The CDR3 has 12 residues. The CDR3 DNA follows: TGTGCCAGCAGCCGTCCTCCGGGAGCACAGTTCTTC. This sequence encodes CASSRPPGAQFF. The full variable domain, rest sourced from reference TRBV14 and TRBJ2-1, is EAGVTQFPSHSVIEKGQTVTLRCDPISGHDNLYWYRRVMGKEIKFLLHFVKESKQDESGMPNNRFLAERTGGTYSTLKVQPAELEDSGVYFCASSRPPGAQFFGPGTRLTVL.

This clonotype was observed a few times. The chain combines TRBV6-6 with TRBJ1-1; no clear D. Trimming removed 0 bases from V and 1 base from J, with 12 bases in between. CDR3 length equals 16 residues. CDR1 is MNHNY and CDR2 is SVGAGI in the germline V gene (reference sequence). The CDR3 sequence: CASSYSQDFRNTEAFF. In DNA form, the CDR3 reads TGTGCCAGCAGTTACTCCCAAGATTTCAGGAACACTGAAGCTTTCTTT.

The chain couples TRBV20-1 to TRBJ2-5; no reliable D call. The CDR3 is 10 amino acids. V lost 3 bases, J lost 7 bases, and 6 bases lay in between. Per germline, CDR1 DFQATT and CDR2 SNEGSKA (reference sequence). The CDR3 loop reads CSASLGTQYF. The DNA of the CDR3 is TGCAGTGCTAGCTTGGGGACCCAGTACTTC.

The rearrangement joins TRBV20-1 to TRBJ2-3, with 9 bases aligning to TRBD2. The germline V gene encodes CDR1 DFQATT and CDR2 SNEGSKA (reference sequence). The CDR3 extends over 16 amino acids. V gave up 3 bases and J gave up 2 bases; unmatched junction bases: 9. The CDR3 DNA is TGCAGTGCTAGTAAGGGGACTAGCAGTAACACAGATACGCAGTATTTT. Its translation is CSASKGTSSNTDTQYF.

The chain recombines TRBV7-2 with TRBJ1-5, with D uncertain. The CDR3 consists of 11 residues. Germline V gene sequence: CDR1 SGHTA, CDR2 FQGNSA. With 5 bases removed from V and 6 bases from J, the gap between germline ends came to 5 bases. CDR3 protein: CASSRGQPQHF. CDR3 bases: TGTGCCAGCAGCCGGGGTCAGCCCCAGCATTTT.

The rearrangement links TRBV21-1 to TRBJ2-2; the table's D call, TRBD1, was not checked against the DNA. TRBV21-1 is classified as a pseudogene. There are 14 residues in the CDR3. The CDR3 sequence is CASNKTGENGELFF. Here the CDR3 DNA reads TGTGCCAGCAATAAGACAGGGGAGAACGGGGAGCTGTTTTTT.

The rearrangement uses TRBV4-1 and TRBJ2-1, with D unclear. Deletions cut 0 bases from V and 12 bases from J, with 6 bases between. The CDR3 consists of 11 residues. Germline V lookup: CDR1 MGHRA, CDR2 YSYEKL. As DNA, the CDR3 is TGCGCCAGCAGCCAAGATTGGGGGCAGTTCTTC. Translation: CASSQDWGQFF.

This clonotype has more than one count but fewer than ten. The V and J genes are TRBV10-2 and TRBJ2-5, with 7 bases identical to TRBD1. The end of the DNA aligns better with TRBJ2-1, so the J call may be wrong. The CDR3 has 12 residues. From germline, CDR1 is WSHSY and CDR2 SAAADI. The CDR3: CASCRGPDEQFF. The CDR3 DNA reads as TGCGCCAGCTGTAGGGGGCCGGATGAGCAGTTCTTC.

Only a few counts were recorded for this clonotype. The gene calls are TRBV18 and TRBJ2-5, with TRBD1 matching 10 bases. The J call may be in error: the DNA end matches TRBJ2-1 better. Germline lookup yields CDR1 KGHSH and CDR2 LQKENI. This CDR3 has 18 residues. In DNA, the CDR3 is TGTGCCAGCTCGCTCGCGGGACAGGGGATCTATACCTACAATGAGCAGTTCTTC. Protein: CASSLAGQGIYTYNEQFF.

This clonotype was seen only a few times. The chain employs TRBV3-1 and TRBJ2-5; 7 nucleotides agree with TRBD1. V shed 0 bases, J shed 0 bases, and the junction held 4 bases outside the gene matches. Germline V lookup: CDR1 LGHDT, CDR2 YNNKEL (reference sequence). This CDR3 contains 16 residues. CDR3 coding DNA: TGTGCCAGCAGCCAAGATGCGACAGGGTACCAAGAGACCCAGTACTTC. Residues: CASSQDATGYQETQYF.

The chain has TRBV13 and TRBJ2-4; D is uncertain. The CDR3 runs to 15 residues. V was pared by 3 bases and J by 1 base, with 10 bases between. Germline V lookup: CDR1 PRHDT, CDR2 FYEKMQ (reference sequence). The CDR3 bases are TGTGCCAGCAGCTTTCGGGCTTCTGCCAAAAACATTCAGTACTTC. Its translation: CASSFRASAKNIQYF.

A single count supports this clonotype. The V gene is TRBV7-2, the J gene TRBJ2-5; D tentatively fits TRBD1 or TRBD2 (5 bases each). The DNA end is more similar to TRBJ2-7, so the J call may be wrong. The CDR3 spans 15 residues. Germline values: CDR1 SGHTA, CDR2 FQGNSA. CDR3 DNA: TGTGCCAGCAGCCAGGACTCCGGGACCCTCTACGAGCAGTACTTC. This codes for CASSQDSGTLYEQYF.

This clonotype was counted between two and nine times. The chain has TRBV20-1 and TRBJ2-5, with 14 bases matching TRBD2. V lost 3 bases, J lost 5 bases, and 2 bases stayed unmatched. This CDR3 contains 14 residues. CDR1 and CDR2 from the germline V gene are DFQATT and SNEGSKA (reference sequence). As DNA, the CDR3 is TGCAGTGCTAGTGGACTAGCGGGGGGTGAGACCCAGTACTTC. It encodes CSASGLAGGETQYF.

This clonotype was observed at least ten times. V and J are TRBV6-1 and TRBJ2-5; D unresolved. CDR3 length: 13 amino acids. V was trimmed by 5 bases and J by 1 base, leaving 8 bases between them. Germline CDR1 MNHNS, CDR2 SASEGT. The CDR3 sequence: CASSRTVQETQYF. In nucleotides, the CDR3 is TGTGCCAGCAGTAGAACAGTCCAAGAGACCCAGTACTTC.

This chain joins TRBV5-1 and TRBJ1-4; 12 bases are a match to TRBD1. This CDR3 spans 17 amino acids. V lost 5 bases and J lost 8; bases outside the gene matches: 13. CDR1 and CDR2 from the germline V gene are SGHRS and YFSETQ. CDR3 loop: CASRKGQGASQGEKLFF. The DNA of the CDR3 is TGCGCCAGCAGAAAGGGACAGGGGGCGTCTCAAGGCGAAAAACTGTTTTTT.

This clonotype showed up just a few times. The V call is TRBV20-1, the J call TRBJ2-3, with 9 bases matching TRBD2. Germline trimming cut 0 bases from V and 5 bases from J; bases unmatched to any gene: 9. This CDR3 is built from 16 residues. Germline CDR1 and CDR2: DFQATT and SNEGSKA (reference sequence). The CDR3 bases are TGCAGTGCTAGAGATCGGAATAGCGGGAGAAAAGATACGCAGTATTTT. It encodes CSARDRNSGRKDTQYF.

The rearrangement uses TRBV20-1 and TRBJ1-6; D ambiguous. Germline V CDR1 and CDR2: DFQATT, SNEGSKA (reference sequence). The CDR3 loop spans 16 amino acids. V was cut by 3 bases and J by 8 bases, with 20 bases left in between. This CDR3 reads CSASGSSGGVHSPLHF. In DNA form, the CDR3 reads TGCAGTGCTAGTGGTTCGAGTGGTGGCGTCCATTCACCCCTCCACTTT.

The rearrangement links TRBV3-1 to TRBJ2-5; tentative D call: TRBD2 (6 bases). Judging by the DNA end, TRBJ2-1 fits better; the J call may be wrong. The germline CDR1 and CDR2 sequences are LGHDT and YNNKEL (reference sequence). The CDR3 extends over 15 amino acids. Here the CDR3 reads CASSQESHLAFEQFF. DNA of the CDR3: TGTGCCAGCAGCCAAGAGTCCCACCTAGCGTTTGAGCAGTTCTTC.

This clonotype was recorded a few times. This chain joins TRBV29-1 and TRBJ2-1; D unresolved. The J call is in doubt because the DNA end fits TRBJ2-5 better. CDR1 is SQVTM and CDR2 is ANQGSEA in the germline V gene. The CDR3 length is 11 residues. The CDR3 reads CSGRTGETQYF. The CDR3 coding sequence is TGCAGCGGCCGGACGGGAGAGACCCAGTACTTC.